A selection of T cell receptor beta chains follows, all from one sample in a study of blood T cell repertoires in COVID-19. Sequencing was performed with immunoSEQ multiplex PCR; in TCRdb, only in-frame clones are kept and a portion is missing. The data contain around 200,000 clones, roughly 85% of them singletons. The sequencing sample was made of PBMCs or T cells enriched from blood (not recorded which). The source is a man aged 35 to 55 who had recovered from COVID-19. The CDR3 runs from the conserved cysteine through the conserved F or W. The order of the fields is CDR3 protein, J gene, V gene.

CDR3aa: CASERGGTSGKLYNEQFF
j_gene: TRBJ2-1
v_gene: TRBV7-3

CDR3aa: CAISGFSNLTPSYEQYF
j_gene: TRBJ2-7
v_gene: TRBV10-3

CDR3aa: CASSQGLRALAGDPYNEQFF
j_gene: TRBJ2-1
v_gene: TRBV4-3

CDR3aa: CASSGTGQRYGYTF
j_gene: TRBJ1-2
v_gene: TRBV5-4

CDR3aa: CASSLDGIAYNEQFF
j_gene: TRBJ2-1
v_gene: TRBV11-2

CDR3aa: CASSGTGGTNEKLFF
j_gene: TRBJ1-4
v_gene: TRBV9

CDR3aa: CSVETLEIAGDVSYEQYF
j_gene: TRBJ2-7
v_gene: TRBV29-1

CDR3aa: CASSADSLMNTEAFF
j_gene: TRBJ1-1
v_gene: TRBV18

CDR3aa: CATTPGTSPKYEQYF
j_gene: TRBJ2-7
v_gene: TRBV19

CDR3aa: CASSLAPLAGGSTDTQYF
j_gene: TRBJ2-3
v_gene: TRBV11-2

CDR3aa: CASSLHLDRYNTEAFF
j_gene: TRBJ1-1
v_gene: TRBV7-3

CDR3aa: CASSPTKDSAQHF
j_gene: TRBJ1-5
v_gene: TRBV18

CDR3aa: CAWSVSGVGEPYF
j_gene: TRBJ2-7
v_gene: TRBV30

CDR3aa: CASSFGSSGNTIYF
j_gene: TRBJ1-3
v_gene: TRBV5-1

CDR3aa: CASSISIRGTGSGYTF
j_gene: TRBJ1-2
v_gene: TRBV19

CDR3aa: CSVVEVRSYEQYF
j_gene: TRBJ2-7
v_gene: TRBV29-1

CDR3aa: CASSTYTGELFF
j_gene: TRBJ2-2
v_gene: TRBV7-2

CDR3aa: CASSQGDSYNEKLFF
j_gene: TRBJ1-4
v_gene: TRBV4-2

CDR3aa: CASSAGTSGVYEQFF
j_gene: TRBJ2-1
v_gene: TRBV5-4

CDR3aa: CASSRSPGLEAFF
j_gene: TRBJ1-1
v_gene: TRBV12-3/TRBV12-4

CDR3aa: CAWSVAGGDTGELFF
j_gene: TRBJ2-2
v_gene: TRBV30

CDR3aa: CASTTRGIEGNQPQHF
j_gene: TRBJ1-5
v_gene: TRBV7-8

CDR3aa: CASSFRTEETQYF
j_gene: TRBJ2-5
v_gene: TRBV7-9

CDR3aa: CVLESSNQPQHF
j_gene: TRBJ1-5
v_gene: TRBV19

CDR3aa: CATSGGQGVAGELFF
j_gene: TRBJ2-2
v_gene: TRBV24-1

CDR3aa: CASSYSGADQETQYF
j_gene: TRBJ2-5
v_gene: TRBV6-5

CDR3aa: CASSFRGYDTEAFF
j_gene: TRBJ1-1
v_gene: TRBV28

CDR3aa: CSVVQGGADTQYF
j_gene: TRBJ2-3
v_gene: TRBV29-1

CDR3aa: CASSFNDRVREYF
j_gene: TRBJ2-3
v_gene: TRBV27

CDR3aa: CASSLGLAGGETQYF
j_gene: TRBJ2-5
v_gene: TRBV27

CDR3aa: CASSPLAGGFTDTQYF
j_gene: TRBJ2-3
v_gene: TRBV28

CDR3aa: CASSRLGQAEAEAFF
j_gene: TRBJ1-1
v_gene: TRBV5-5

CDR3aa: CAWIRGADYGYTF
j_gene: TRBJ1-2
v_gene: TRBV30

CDR3aa: CATSRVGRSNQPQHF
j_gene: TRBJ1-5
v_gene: TRBV15

CDR3aa: CSVAFRGLGEQYF
j_gene: TRBJ2-7
v_gene: TRBV29-1

CDR3aa: CAWSRGGVNEQFF
j_gene: TRBJ2-1
v_gene: TRBV30